The text below deals with one T cell receptor beta chain. Its specificity is not known. Method: immunoSEQ multiplex PCR; TCRdb's copy keeps in-frame clones and lacks some. Among 180,000 or so clones listed, 85% to 95% were seen once. The source of the sample is a study of T cell responses to AZD1222 COVID-19 vaccine. This CDR3 has 15 amino acids. From germline, CDR1 is SEHNR and CDR2 FQNEAQ (reference sequence). Trimming took 5 bases from V and 3 from J, leaving 14 bases between them. Regarding the study as a whole: The sample set comprised mostly white British donors with more females, and clonal diversity was possibly underestimated.

The rearrangement joins TRBV7-9 to TRBJ1-5; the D gene is possibly TRBD1 (6 bases). The sequencing here drew on peripheral blood, taken on day 0 of AZD1222 vaccination. This sequence originates from an adult in good health. The CDR3 spells CASSREGGNNQPQHF. The CDR3 DNA is TGTGCCAGCAGCAGGGAAGGGGGAAACAATCAGCCCCAGCATTTT.